The rows below give T cell receptor beta chains drawn from one sample of a study of cytomegalovirus exposure and HLA in healthy donors. Profiled with immunoSEQ multiplex PCR; TCRdb holds only in-frame clones, not every one. The sample contains about 110,000 clones, about 16% of which appear only once. The sample was PBMCs. Receptors were obtained from a female donor in good health and CMV-seronegative. CDR3s include the opening cysteine and the closing phenylalanine or tryptophan. A D gene is named only where the DNA matches it firmly. Some rows have no size entry. The others give once, few or many, or a class for an expanded clone.

d_call: TRBD1; j_call: TRBJ1-1; clone_size: few; v_call: TRBV28; cdr3_nt: TGTGCCAGCAGTTCGTGGGACAGGACTACTCTCACTGAAGCTTTCTTT; cdr3_aa: CASSSWDRTTLTEAFF
d_call: TRBD2; j_call: TRBJ2-5; clone_size: few; v_call: TRBV6-1; cdr3_nt: TGTGCCAGCAGTGAAGGGCTAGCGGGATTGGCCCAGTACTTC; cdr3_aa: CASSEGLAGLAQYF
d_call: .; j_call: TRBJ2-2; clone_size: few; v_call: TRBV14; cdr3_nt: TGTGCCAGCAGCCAAGGCCTAGGTGGGGAGCTGTTTTTT; cdr3_aa: CASSQGLGGELFF
d_call: TRBD2; j_call: TRBJ2-5; clone_size: .; v_call: TRBV28; cdr3_nt: TGTGCCAGCAGTTTTCTAAGAGCGGGAGGGGAGACCCAGTACTTC; cdr3_aa: CASSFLRAGGETQYF
d_call: TRBD2; j_call: TRBJ2-7; clone_size: once; v_call: TRBV4-2; cdr3_nt: TGTGCCAGCAGCCAAGTTACCCCGGGACTAGCTTACGAGCAGTACTTC; cdr3_aa: CASSQVTPGLAYEQYF
d_call: TRBD1; j_call: TRBJ1-2; clone_size: .; v_call: TRBV19; cdr3_nt: TGTGCCAGTAATAGGGACAGGAGTAACTATGGCTACACCTTC; cdr3_aa: CASNRDRSNYGYTF
d_call: .; j_call: TRBJ1-2; clone_size: .; v_call: TRBV7-2; cdr3_nt: TGTGCCAGCAGCCAAACCGCCGGGACAACCTATGGCTACACCTTC; cdr3_aa: CASSQTAGTTYGYTF
d_call: .; j_call: TRBJ2-7; clone_size: few; v_call: TRBV4-2; cdr3_nt: TGTGCCAGCAGCCAAGGGCGCAGCGAGCGCGAGCAGTACTTC; cdr3_aa: CASSQGRSEREQYF
d_call: TRBD1; j_call: TRBJ2-7; clone_size: .; v_call: TRBV11-2; cdr3_nt: TGTGCCAGCAGCCAGGAACCGGGACAGGGCTCCCACGAGCAGTACTTC; cdr3_aa: CASSQEPGQGSHEQYF
d_call: TRBD1; j_call: TRBJ1-2; clone_size: .; v_call: TRBV19; cdr3_nt: TGTGCCAGTAGTTTAACAGGGGCGTCCTCAAGGGGCTACACCTTC; cdr3_aa: CASSLTGASSRGYTF
d_call: TRBD2; j_call: TRBJ2-1; clone_size: .; v_call: TRBV6-6; cdr3_nt: TGTGCCAGCAGTTACGTGTCTAGCGGGGCGGGGAGGTTCTTC; cdr3_aa: CASSYVSSGAGRFF
d_call: TRBD1; j_call: TRBJ2-2; clone_size: .; v_call: TRBV11-3; cdr3_nt: TGTGCCAGCAGCCCCCGACAGGGTAGGACGACCGGGGAGCTGTTTTTT; cdr3_aa: CASSPRQGRTTGELFF
d_call: TRBD2; j_call: TRBJ2-3; clone_size: .; v_call: TRBV7-6; cdr3_nt: TGTGCCAGCAGCTTCCTTAGCGGGGAAAGCACAGATACGCAGTATTTT; cdr3_aa: CASSFLSGESTDTQYF
d_call: .; j_call: TRBJ1-2; clone_size: few; v_call: TRBV7-2; cdr3_nt: TGTGCCAGCAGCTTAGACAATAACTATGGCTACACCTTC; cdr3_aa: CASSLDNNYGYTF
d_call: TRBD1; j_call: TRBJ1-1; clone_size: few; v_call: TRBV19; cdr3_nt: TGTGCCAGTAGTATGGGACAGGGAGGCACTGAAGCTTTCTTT; cdr3_aa: CASSMGQGGTEAFF
d_call: TRBD2; j_call: TRBJ2-7; clone_size: .; v_call: TRBV29-1; cdr3_nt: TGCAGCGCACAGACTAGCGGAGCCTACGAGCAGTACTTC; cdr3_aa: CSAQTSGAYEQYF
d_call: .; j_call: TRBJ2-5; clone_size: .; v_call: TRBV5-6; cdr3_nt: TGTGCCAGCAGCTACAGGTACCAAGAGACCCAGTACTTC; cdr3_aa: CASSYRYQETQYF
d_call: .; j_call: TRBJ2-5; clone_size: few; v_call: TRBV7-7; cdr3_nt: TGTGCTAGCAGCTTAAGCACTAGAGAGACCCAGTACTTC; cdr3_aa: CASSLSTRETQYF
d_call: TRBD1; j_call: TRBJ1-4; clone_size: .; v_call: TRBV29-1; cdr3_nt: TGCAGCGTTGAACAGGGACAGAGGCCGTTTTTT; cdr3_aa: CSVEQGQRPFF
d_call: TRBD1; j_call: TRBJ2-5; clone_size: few; v_call: TRBV7-3; cdr3_nt: TGTGCCAGCAGCTTAATAGGACAGGGGGCTGGCCAAGAGACCCAGTACTTC; cdr3_aa: CASSLIGQGAGQETQYF
d_call: TRBD1; j_call: TRBJ1-2; clone_size: few; v_call: TRBV6-5; cdr3_nt: TGTGCCAGCAGCTATGACAGGGGAAACTATGGCTACACCTTC; cdr3_aa: CASSYDRGNYGYTF
d_call: .; j_call: TRBJ1-1; clone_size: .; v_call: TRBV10-2; cdr3_nt: TGCGCCAGCAGTGCCCAGGGATACACTGAAGCTTTCTTT; cdr3_aa: CASSAQGYTEAFF
d_call: .; j_call: TRBJ2-1; clone_size: .; v_call: TRBV6-5; cdr3_nt: TGTGCCAGCAGTTACGGAGCGCCCTCCTACAATGAGCAGTTCTTC; cdr3_aa: CASSYGAPSYNEQFF
d_call: .; j_call: TRBJ1-5; clone_size: few; v_call: TRBV28; cdr3_nt: TGTGCCAGCTTTAGGATAGGCGGACCCCAGCATTTT; cdr3_aa: CASFRIGGPQHF
d_call: TRBD2; j_call: TRBJ2-3; clone_size: .; v_call: TRBV28; cdr3_nt: TGTGCCAGCAGTTTAGGTCTAGCGGAAAGCACAGATACGCAGTATTTT; cdr3_aa: CASSLGLAESTDTQYF
d_call: .; j_call: TRBJ2-7; clone_size: .; v_call: TRBV7-2; cdr3_nt: TGTGCCAGCAGCCCCTCTGGGCCCTACGAGCAGTACTTC; cdr3_aa: CASSPSGPYEQYF
d_call: TRBD2; j_call: TRBJ2-7; clone_size: .; v_call: TRBV19; cdr3_nt: TGTGCCAGTAGCAATCCCATAGCGGGAGGGGTTTCCGAGCAGTACTTC; cdr3_aa: CASSNPIAGGVSEQYF
d_call: .; j_call: TRBJ2-3; clone_size: .; v_call: TRBV7-7; cdr3_nt: TGTGCTAGCAGCTTACAGTCCGGCACAGATACGCAGTATTTT; cdr3_aa: CASSLQSGTDTQYF
d_call: .; j_call: TRBJ1-2; clone_size: few; v_call: TRBV4-2; cdr3_nt: TGTGCCAGCAGCCATGAGACAGGCTATGGCTACACCTTC; cdr3_aa: CASSHETGYGYTF
d_call: .; j_call: TRBJ2-7; clone_size: .; v_call: TRBV11-3; cdr3_nt: TGTGCCAGCAGCTACGACAACTCCTACGAGCAGTACTTC; cdr3_aa: CASSYDNSYEQYF
d_call: .; j_call: TRBJ1-4; clone_size: few; v_call: TRBV19; cdr3_nt: TGTGCCAGTAGTAAGCAGGAAGGTGAAAAACTGTTTTTT; cdr3_aa: CASSKQEGEKLFF
d_call: TRBD1; j_call: TRBJ2-7; clone_size: .; v_call: TRBV30; cdr3_nt: TGTGCCTGGACAGGGGGAACCTACGAGCAGTACTTC; cdr3_aa: CAWTGGTYEQYF
d_call: TRBD2; j_call: TRBJ2-5; clone_size: few; v_call: TRBV4-1; cdr3_nt: TGCGCCAGCAGCCGCCTAGCGGGGACCCAAGAGACCCAGTACTTC; cdr3_aa: CASSRLAGTQETQYF
d_call: TRBD2; j_call: TRBJ2-5; clone_size: few; v_call: TRBV10-1; cdr3_nt: TGCGCCAGCAGTGGGGGGGGGATGGGAGAGACCCAGTACTTC; cdr3_aa: CASSGGGMGETQYF
d_call: TRBD2; j_call: TRBJ2-7; clone_size: .; v_call: TRBV14; cdr3_nt: TGTGCCAGCAGCCAAGTCACTAGCGGGAACTACGAGCAGTACTTC; cdr3_aa: CASSQVTSGNYEQYF
d_call: .; j_call: TRBJ2-3; clone_size: few; v_call: TRBV5-5; cdr3_nt: TGTGCCAGCAGCTTGTCCCCCCTGAGGGCGCTGACAGATACGCAGTATTTT; cdr3_aa: CASSLSPLRALTDTQYF
d_call: TRBD1; j_call: TRBJ2-2; clone_size: few; v_call: TRBV6-5; cdr3_nt: TGTGCCAGCAGTTACTTCCTGGACAGGGGCACCGGGGAGCTGTTTTTT; cdr3_aa: CASSYFLDRGTGELFF